This is a list of T cell receptor beta chains from one sample in a study of T cells in localized non-small cell lung cancer. The data were produced by immunoSEQ multiplex PCR, yet TCRdb's version contains in-frame clones alone and is incomplete. The sample lists some 55,000 clones, around 81% occurring once. This material consisted of peripheral blood, taken before any cancer treatment. The receptors derive from a female donor at least 60 years old with stage II squamous cell lung carcinoma. Both conserved end residues are part of each CDR3. The D gene is left open where the match is weak. A clone size is listed for some rows: how often the clone was seen (once, few, many), or a class if it is expanded.

>-|TRBJ1-4|TRBV7-2|TRBD1
CASSLDRGGGEKLFF
TGTGCCAGCAGCTTGGACAGGGGAGGAGGTGAAAAACTGTTTTTT
>-|TRBJ1-1|TRBV30|-
CAWSVRSTTEAFF
TGTGCCTGGAGTGTGAGAAGTACCACTGAAGCTTTCTTT
>once|TRBJ2-3|TRBV19|TRBD1
CATGQSTDTQYF
TGTGCCACGGGACAGAGCACAGATACGCAGTATTTT
>-|TRBJ1-2|TRBV5-1|TRBD1
CASSSQGQGVYGYTF
TGCGCCAGCAGCTCCCAAGGACAGGGTGTCTATGGCTACACCTTC
>-|TRBJ2-7|TRBV7-2|-
CASSEEGGQTYEQYF
TGTGCCAGCAGCGAGGAAGGGGGGCAAACCTACGAGCAGTACTTC
>-|TRBJ2-1|TRBV6-5|TRBD1
CASSWKQGFFEQFF
TGTGCCAGCAGTTGGAAACAGGGGTTCTTTGAGCAGTTCTTC
>-|TRBJ1-2|TRBV27|-
CASRIIGGAASYTF
TGTGCCAGCAGAATAATAGGGGGGGCCGCGAGCTACACCTTC
>-|TRBJ1-3|TRBV30|TRBD1
CAWSVGRDRAFLKSGNTIYF
TGTGCCTGGAGTGTTGGCCGGGACAGGGCCTTTTTGAAGTCCGGAAACACCATATATTTT
>-|TRBJ1-2|TRBV6-6|-
CASSSTGNYPYGYTF
TGTGCCAGCAGTTCAACCGGGAACTACCCCTATGGCTACACCTTC
>-|TRBJ1-2|TRBV28|-
CASSLMVSYGYTF
TGTGCCAGCAGTTTGATGGTCAGCTATGGCTACACCTTC
>-|TRBJ1-3|TRBV4-1|-
CASSQSGGLPLSGNTIYF
TGCGCCAGCAGCCAAAGTGGGGGACTTCCACTCTCTGGAAACACCATATATTTT
>-|TRBJ2-3|TRBV2|-
CASGGASTDTQYF
TGTGCCAGCGGAGGAGCCTCCACAGATACGCAGTATTTT
>once|TRBJ1-2|TRBV2|-
CASRAGLIYGYTF
TGTGCCAGCCGGGCAGGATTAATCTATGGCTACACCTTC
>few|TRBJ1-1|TRBV19|TRBD1
CASLLIRQGANEAFF
TGTGCCAGCTTACTAATTCGACAGGGGGCTAATGAAGCTTTCTTT
>-|TRBJ1-1|TRBV6-1|-
CASSEEGGNTEAFF
TGTGCCAGCAGTGAAGAAGGGGGGAACACTGAAGCTTTCTTT
>once|TRBJ2-5|TRBV5-1|TRBD2
CASSLVRGGLGTQYF
TGCGCCAGCAGCTTGGTGCGGGGGGGCCTCGGGACCCAGTACTTC
>-|TRBJ1-1|TRBV5-6|-
CASSVVRGLGQEVAFF
TGTGCCAGCAGCGTCGTCAGGGGCTTAGGCCAAGAAGTAGCTTTCTTT
>few|TRBJ2-5|TRBV30|TRBD2
CAWASGSLETQYF
TGTGCCTGGGCTAGCGGATCTTTGGAGACCCAGTACTTC
>few|TRBJ1-2|TRBV27|-
CASSSTEQGYYGYTF
TGTGCCAGCAGTTCGACCGAACAGGGATACTATGGCTACACCTTC
>-|TRBJ1-1|TRBV11-3|-
CASSLGRVTEAFF
TGTGCCAGCAGCTTAGGCAGGGTAACTGAAGCTTTCTTT
>-|TRBJ2-7|TRBV2|TRBD1
CASRRTGGTSEQYF
TGTGCCAGCAGGAGGACAGGGGGAACCAGCGAGCAGTACTTC
>few|TRBJ1-2|TRBV19|-
CASSIAEGGYGYTF
TGTGCCAGTAGTATAGCGGAGGGAGGCTATGGCTACACCTTC
>-|TRBJ2-3|TRBV12-5|-
CASGLGGASTDTQYF
TGTGCTAGTGGTTTAGGAGGGGCGAGCACAGATACGCAGTATTTT
>-|TRBJ1-4|TRBV6-1|TRBD1
CAITDRRNEKLFF
TGTGCCATTACGGACAGGCGGAATGAAAAACTGTTTTTT
>-|TRBJ1-2|TRBV5-4|TRBD1
CASSSGQDNYGYTF
TGTGCCAGCAGTTCTGGACAGGACAACTATGGCTACACCTTC
>-|TRBJ1-6|TRBV2|TRBD1
CASSFTGGRPPLGHSPLHF
TGTGCCAGCAGTTTCACAGGGGGCCGACCTCCTCTAGGGCATTCACCCCTCCACTTT
>-|TRBJ2-1|TRBV27|TRBD2
CASSYFRLAGGDNEQFF
TGTGCCAGCAGTTACTTTCGCTTAGCGGGGGGCGACAATGAGCAGTTCTTC
>-|TRBJ2-1|TRBV7-2|-
CASSPLRGEQFF
TGTGCCAGCAGCCCTTTGAGGGGTGAGCAGTTCTTC
>-|TRBJ2-2|TRBV18|-
CASSQGSGELFF
TGTGCCAGCTCACAGGGTTCCGGGGAGCTGTTTTTT
>-|TRBJ1-2|TRBV11-2|TRBD1
CASSPGTGRAPNYGYTF
TGTGCCAGCAGCCCCGGGACAGGGAGGGCCCCTAACTATGGCTACACCTTC
>-|TRBJ2-7|TRBV5-5|-
CASSFGGVREQYF
TGTGCCAGCAGCTTTGGGGGAGTGAGGGAGCAGTACTTC
>-|TRBJ2-2|TRBV18|TRBD1
CASSGQGATGELFF
TGTGCCAGCTCAGGACAGGGGGCCACCGGGGAGCTGTTTTTT
>-|TRBJ2-3|TRBV18|TRBD1
CASSPPPGTGGTDTQYF
TGTGCCAGCTCACCACCGCCCGGTACAGGGGGGACAGATACGCAGTATTTT
>-|TRBJ1-5|TRBV5-6|-
CASSLLGADQPQHF
TGTGCCAGCAGCTTGCTGGGGGCTGATCAGCCCCAGCATTTT
>-|TRBJ1-2|TRBV4-3|TRBD1
CASSPTTGGSYGYTF
TGCGCCAGCAGCCCCACGACAGGGGGATCCTATGGCTACACCTTC
>-|TRBJ2-7|TRBV6-4|-
CASSDSRTETYEQYF
TGTGCCAGCAGTGACTCCCGGACGGAGACCTACGAGCAGTACTTC
>-|TRBJ2-6|TRBV6-1|-
CASSRDFSGANVLTF
TGTGCCAGCAGTAGAGATTTCTCTGGGGCCAACGTCCTGACTTTC
>-|TRBJ2-7|TRBV30|TRBD2
CAWGLAVEQYF
TGTGCCTGGGGACTAGCGGTCGAGCAGTACTTC
>-|TRBJ1-6|TRBV9|TRBD1
CASSTRGGQDNSPLHF
TGTGCCAGCAGCACTAGGGGGGGACAGGATAATTCACCCCTCCACTTT
>-|TRBJ2-1|TRBV4-1|TRBD2
CASSQDRLAGAEEQFF
TGCGCCAGCAGCCAAGATCGCCTAGCGGGCGCCGAAGAGCAGTTCTTC
>-|TRBJ1-3|TRBV7-3|-
CASSPSGRPSSGNTIYF
TGTGCCAGCAGCCCATCAGGGCGCCCCTCCTCTGGAAACACCATATATTTT